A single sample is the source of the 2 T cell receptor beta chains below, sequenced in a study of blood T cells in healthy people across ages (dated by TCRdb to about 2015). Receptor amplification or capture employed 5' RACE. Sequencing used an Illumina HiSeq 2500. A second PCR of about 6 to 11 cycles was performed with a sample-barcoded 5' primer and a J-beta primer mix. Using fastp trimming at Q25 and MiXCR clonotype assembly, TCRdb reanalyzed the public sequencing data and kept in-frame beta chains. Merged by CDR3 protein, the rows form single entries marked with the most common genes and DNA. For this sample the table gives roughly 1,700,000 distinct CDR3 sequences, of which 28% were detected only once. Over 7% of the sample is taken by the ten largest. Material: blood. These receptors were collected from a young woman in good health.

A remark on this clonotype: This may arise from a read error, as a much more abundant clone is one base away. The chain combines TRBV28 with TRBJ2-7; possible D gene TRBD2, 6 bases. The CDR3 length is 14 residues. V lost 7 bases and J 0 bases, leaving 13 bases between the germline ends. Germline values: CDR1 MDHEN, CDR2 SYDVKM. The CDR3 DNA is TGTGCCAGCAACCCTCGGGAGAGCTCCTACGAGCAGTACTTC. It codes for CASNPRESSYEQYF.

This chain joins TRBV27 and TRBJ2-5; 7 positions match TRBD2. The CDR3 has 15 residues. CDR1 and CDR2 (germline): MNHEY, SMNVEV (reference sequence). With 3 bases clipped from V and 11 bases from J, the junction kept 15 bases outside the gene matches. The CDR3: CASSLGPSGYNEQYF. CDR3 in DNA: TGTGCCAGCAGTTTGGGTCCTAGCGGATACAATGAGCAGTACTTC.